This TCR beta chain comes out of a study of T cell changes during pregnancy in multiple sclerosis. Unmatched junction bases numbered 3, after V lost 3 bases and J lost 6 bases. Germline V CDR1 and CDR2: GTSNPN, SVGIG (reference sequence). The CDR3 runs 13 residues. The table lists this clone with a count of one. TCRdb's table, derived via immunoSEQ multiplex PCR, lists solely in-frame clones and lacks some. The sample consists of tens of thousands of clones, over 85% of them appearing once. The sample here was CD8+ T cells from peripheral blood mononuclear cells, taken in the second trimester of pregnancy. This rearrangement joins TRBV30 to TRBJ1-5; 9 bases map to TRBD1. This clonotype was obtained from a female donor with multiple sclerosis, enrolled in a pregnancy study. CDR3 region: CAWSGQGPQPQHF. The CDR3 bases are TGTGCCTGGAGCGGACAGGGGCCTCAGCCCCAGCATTTT. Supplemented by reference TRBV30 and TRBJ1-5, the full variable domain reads SQTIHQWPATLVQPVGSPLSLECTVEGTSNPNLYWYRQAAGRGLQLLFYSVGIGQISSEVPQNLSASRPQDRQFILSSKKLLLSDSGFYLCAWSGQGPQPQHFGDGTRLSIL.